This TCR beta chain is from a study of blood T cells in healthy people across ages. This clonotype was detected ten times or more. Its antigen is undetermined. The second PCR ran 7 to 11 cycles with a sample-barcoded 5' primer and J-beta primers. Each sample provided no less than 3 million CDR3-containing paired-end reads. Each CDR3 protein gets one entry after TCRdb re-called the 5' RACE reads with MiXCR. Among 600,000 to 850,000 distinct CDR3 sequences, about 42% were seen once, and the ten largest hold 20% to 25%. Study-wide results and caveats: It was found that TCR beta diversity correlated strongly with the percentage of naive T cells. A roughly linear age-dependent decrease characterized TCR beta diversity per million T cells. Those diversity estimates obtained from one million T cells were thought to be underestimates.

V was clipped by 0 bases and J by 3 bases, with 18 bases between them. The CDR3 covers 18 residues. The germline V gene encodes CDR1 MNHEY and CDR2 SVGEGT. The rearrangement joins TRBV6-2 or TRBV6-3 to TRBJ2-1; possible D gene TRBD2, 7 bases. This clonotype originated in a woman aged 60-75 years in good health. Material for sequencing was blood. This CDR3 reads CASSYSGGRIPNYNEQFF. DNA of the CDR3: TGTGCCAGCAGTTACTCCGGGGGGCGGATACCTAACTACAATGAGCAGTTCTTC.